This passage covers 29 T cell receptor beta chains from one sample sequenced in a study of shared clonotypes between healthy human individuals. This table comes from immunoSEQ multiplex PCR, and its TCRdb copy is limited to in-frame clones, with some not included. Of under 1,900,000 clones in the sample, approximately 98.5% were seen once. Sequences were obtained from naive CD4+ T cells sorted from blood. The subset is: CD45RA+ positively selected. Receptor source: a man aged 25 to 40 in good health.

The chain links TRBV28 to TRBJ2-7; D not resolved. The germline V gene has CDR1 MDHEN and CDR2 SYDVKM. CDR3 length equals 13 residues. Trimming pared 2 bases from V and 2 bases from J, leaving 7 bases between. CDR3 protein: CASSLHRAYEQYF. CDR3 in DNA: TGTGCCAGCAGTTTACACAGAGCCTACGAGCAGTACTTC.

The rearrangement links TRBV4-1 to TRBJ2-5; no clear D gene. From germline, CDR1 is MGHRA and CDR2 YSYEKL. Trimming left V 5 bases short and J 1 base short, with 8 bases between. The CDR3 consists of 13 residues. CDR3 region: CASSTTIQETQYF. The CDR3, as DNA: TGCGCCAGCAGCACCACTATCCAAGAGACCCAGTACTTC.

The chain employs TRBV11-2 and TRBJ1-5; no firm D call. This CDR3 comprises 13 residues. V gave up 5 bases and J gave up 3 bases, with 8 bases separating them. Germline lookup yields CDR1 SGHAT and CDR2 FQNNGV. CDR3 residues: CASSPDINQPQHF. The CDR3 region has the DNA TGTGCCAGCAGCCCCGACATCAATCAGCCCCAGCATTTT.

The CDR3 reads CASSARTSVGNEQFF. The CDR3 DNA reads as TGTGCCAGCAGTGCCCGGACTAGCGTTGGGAATGAGCAGTTCTTC. V usage is TRBV27 and J usage is TRBJ2-1; 9 nucleotides agree with TRBD2. The CDR3 is 15 amino acids. Germline V gene lookup returns CDR1 MNHEY and CDR2 SMNVEV (reference sequence). J was trimmed by 7 bases and V by 5 bases; bases with no gene match: 9.

The chain joins TRBV7-2 to TRBJ2-1; D may be TRBD2 (6 bases). This CDR3 has 13 residues. Per the germline V gene, CDR1 is SGHTA and CDR2 is FQGNSA. V was pared by 5 bases and J by 15 bases, with 20 bases between. The CDR3 DNA follows: TGTGCCAGCAGCATGAAATGGGGAGGCCAACGGTTCTTC. Encoded protein: CASSMKWGGQRFF. Full variable domain (outside the CDR3, taken from reference TRBV7-2 and TRBJ2-1): GAGVSQSPSNKVTEKGKDVELRCDPISGHTALYWYRQSLGQGLEFLIYFQGNSAPDKSGLPSDRFSAERTGGSVSTLTIQRTQQEDSAVYLCASSMKWGGQRFFGPGTRLTVL.

On this clone itself: The sample holds other DNA sequences that translate to the same CDR3. For the CDR3, the DNA is TGTGCCAGCAGCTTAGTTGGCGGAAACACCATATATTTT. Amino acid sequence: CASSLVGGNTIYF. The chain is built from TRBV7-2 and TRBJ1-3; D remains ambiguous. Germline CDR1 SGHTA, CDR2 FQGNSA. The V end was cut by 1 base, the J end by 4 bases, with 5 bases between. This CDR3 is built from 13 residues. The variable domain in full, completed from reference TRBV7-2 and TRBJ1-3, reads GAGVSQSPSNKVTEKGKDVELRCDPISGHTALYWYRQSLGQGLEFLIYFQGNSAPDKSGLPSDRFSAERTGGSVSTLTIQRTQQEDSAVYLCASSLVGGNTIYFGEGSWLTVV.

The V gene is TRBV27, the J gene TRBJ1-2; 11 bases align to TRBD1. The germline gives CDR1 MNHEY, CDR2 SMNVEV (reference sequence). V shed 7 bases and J 5 bases; nucleotides not matched to a gene: 6. CDR3 length: 14 amino acids. As DNA, the CDR3 is TGTGCCAGCAAACCGGGACAGGGGGGATATGGCTACACCTTC. Protein: CASKPGQGGYGYTF.

V and J are TRBV9 and TRBJ2-5; D may be TRBD1 (6 bases). CDR1 SGDLS and CDR2 YYNGEE come from the germline V gene. The V gene lost 0 bases and the J gene lost 5 bases, with 14 bases spanning the gap. The CDR3 totals 15 residues. The CDR3 loop is CASSVAPGRGETQYF. The DNA of the CDR3 is TGTGCCAGCAGCGTAGCCCCCGGCAGGGGTGAGACCCAGTACTTC. Combining the CDR3 with reference TRBV9 and TRBJ2-5 gives the whole variable domain DSGVTQTPKHLITATGQRVTLRCSPRSGDLSVYWYQQSLDQGLQFLIQYYNGEERAKGNILERFSAQQFPDLHSELNLSSLELGDSALYFCASSVAPGRGETQYFGPGTRLLVL.

This chain links TRBV25-1 with TRBJ2-7, with TRBD1 matching over 9 bases. CDR1 and CDR2 (germline): MGHDK, SYGVNS. CDR3 size: 16 residues. V was pared by 4 bases and J by 4 bases, with 11 bases of the junction left unmatched. CDR3 region: CASSVLTGTGSYEQYF. Here the CDR3 DNA reads TGTGCCAGCAGTGTTCTAACCGGGACAGGGTCTTACGAGCAGTACTTC.

As to this clone: Other DNA sequences in the same sample also yield this CDR3. This chain uses TRBV5-1 with TRBJ2-7; tentatively, D is TRBD1 (7 bases). CDR1 is SGHRS, CDR2 YFSETQ, per germline. This CDR3 comprises 14 residues. V was trimmed by 0 bases and J by 4 bases, leaving 11 bases between them. The CDR3: CASSLGAGGYEQYF. In nucleotides, the CDR3 is TGCGCCAGCAGCTTGGGGGCAGGGGGGTACGAGCAGTACTTC.

The gene calls are TRBV5-8 and TRBJ1-5; D is ambiguous. Germline V lookup: CDR1 SGHTS, CDR2 YDEGEE. This CDR3 contains 15 residues. V lost 1 base and J 3 bases, leaving 11 bases between the germline ends. As DNA, the CDR3 is TGTGCCAGCAGCTTGTCGCCAGGTCACAATCAGCCCCAGCATTTT. Translated, it gives CASSLSPGHNQPQHF.

The rearrangement uses TRBV5-1 and TRBJ2-7; 9 nucleotides match TRBD1. After removal of 5 bases from V and 5 bases from J, the junction contained 11 bases not matched to a gene. CDR3 length: 15 residues. Germline CDR1 and CDR2: SGHRS and YFSETQ. In DNA, the CDR3 is TGCGCCAGCAGGGAAACCGGGACAGGGTATGACGAGCAGTACTTC. Translating gives CASRETGTGYDEQYF. Supplemented by reference TRBV5-1 and TRBJ2-7, the full variable domain reads KAGVTQTPRYLIKTRGQQVTLSCSPISGHRSVSWYQQTPGQGLQFLFEYFSETQRNKGNFPGRFSGRQFSNSRSEMNVSTLELGDSALYLCASRETGTGYDEQYFGPGTRLTVT.

This chain connects TRBV5-1 to TRBJ2-5; D is ambiguous. V lost 0 bases to trimming and J lost 0 bases, with 9 bases between them. Per the germline V gene, CDR1 is SGHRS and CDR2 is YFSETQ. There are 15 residues in the CDR3. CDR3 sequence: CASSLGRLYQETQYF. The CDR3 DNA reads as TGCGCCAGCAGCTTGGGACGGTTGTACCAAGAGACCCAGTACTTC.

V is TRBV5-4 and J is TRBJ1-4; D gene uncertain. There are 16 residues in the CDR3. V shed 4 bases and J shed 0 bases, with 13 bases lying between them. In germline, CDR1 is SGHNT, CDR2 YYREEE (reference sequence). CDR3 DNA sequence: TGTGCCAGCAGCAAACTCGGACGAGCAACTAATGAAAAACTGTTTTTT. It encodes CASSKLGRATNEKLFF. Together with reference TRBV5-4 and TRBJ1-4, the CDR3 gives the full variable domain: ETGVTQSPTHLIKTRGQQVTLRCSSQSGHNTVSWYQQALGQGPQFIFQYYREEENGRGNFPPRFSGLQFPNYSSELNVNALELDDSALYLCASSKLGRATNEKLFFGSGTQLSVL.

The chain is built from TRBV7-8 and TRBJ2-7, with unresolved D. The CDR3 runs 17 residues. Germline V gene lookup returns CDR1 SGHVS and CDR2 FQNEAQ. Between the trimmed V and J ends, which lost 1 base and 2 bases, there was a span of 18 bases. The CDR3 sequence is CASSLERIWRITYEQYF. CDR3 DNA sequence: TGTGCCAGCAGCTTAGAACGGATTTGGAGAATTACCTACGAGCAGTACTTC. Full variable domain (rest looked up from reference TRBV7-8 and TRBJ2-7): GAGVSQSPRYKVAKRGQDVALRCDPISGHVSLFWYQQALGQGPEFLTYFQNEAQLDKSGLPSDRFFAERPEGSVSTLKIQRTQQEDSAVYLCASSLERIWRITYEQYFGPGTRLTVT.

The chain is built from TRBV27 and TRBJ1-5; 7 positions agree with TRBD1. The CDR3 is made up of 15 amino acids. Germline CDR1 reads MNHEY; CDR2 reads SMNVEV (reference sequence). The trim removed 5 bases at V and 5 bases at J, leaving 9 bases unmatched. CDR3 sequence reads: CASSPWDSRDQPQHF. CDR3 DNA: TGTGCCAGCAGTCCCTGGGACAGCCGAGATCAGCCCCAGCATTTT.

This chain joins TRBV7-8 and TRBJ2-1, with D possibly TRBD2 on 6 matching bases. In germline, CDR1 is SGHVS, CDR2 FQNEAQ. V was cut by 3 bases and J by 6 bases, with 18 bases left in between. This CDR3 has 16 residues. The CDR3 DNA reads TGTGCCAGCAGCTTCGCCCGGGTCCCGCGGGGCAATGAGCAGTTCTTC. This sequence encodes CASSFARVPRGNEQFF.

V is TRBV4-1 and J is TRBJ1-5; D not certain. CDR3 length equals 17 residues. The V gene's germline CDR1 is MGHRA and CDR2 YSYEKL. The V end was cut by 5 bases, the J end by 0 bases, with 17 bases between. Here the CDR3 reads CASSEGPDLNSNQPQHF. As DNA, the CDR3 is TGCGCCAGCAGCGAAGGGCCTGATCTTAATAGCAATCAGCCCCAGCATTTT.

This clone appeared once. The chain combines TRBV9 with TRBJ2-7; no clear D. From germline, CDR1 is SGDLS and CDR2 YYNGEE. The V end was cut by 0 bases, the J end by 0 bases, with 10 bases between. This CDR3 spans 15 amino acids. Here the CDR3 reads CASSVAVSSSYEQYF. The CDR3 nucleotides read TGTGCCAGCAGCGTAGCCGTCTCTAGCTCCTACGAGCAGTACTTC.

The V call is TRBV5-4, the J call TRBJ1-1; D not certain. The V end lost 5 bases, the J end lost 5 bases, and 16 bases lay between the germline ends. The CDR3 has 14 residues. Per germline, CDR1 SGHNT and CDR2 YYREEE (reference sequence). The DNA of the CDR3 is TGTGCCAGCAGTTCGAATCAGGATGGGACTGAAGCTTTCTTT. This encodes CASSSNQDGTEAFF.

The chain joins TRBV6-5 to TRBJ2-1; 8 bases line up with TRBD2. J was trimmed by 2 bases and V by 2 bases; bases with no gene match: 5. Germline assignment: CDR1 MNHEY and CDR2 SVGAGI. The CDR3 contains 16 residues. The CDR3 region has the DNA TGTGCCAGCAGTTACCTCTCGGGAGGGCCCTACAATGAGCAGTTCTTC. Translated: CASSYLSGGPYNEQFF.

The V call is TRBV6-5, the J call TRBJ2-1; TRBD1 agrees at 7 bases. V gave up 2 bases and J gave up 2 bases; unmatched junction bases: 6. CDR3 length: 16 residues. Germline CDR1 reads MNHEY; CDR2 reads SVGAGI. CDR3 residues: CASSYEGAFAYNEQFF. DNA for the CDR3: TGTGCCAGCAGTTACGAGGGGGCATTTGCCTACAATGAGCAGTTCTTC.

This chain joins TRBV5-1 and TRBJ2-7, with 12 bases aligning to TRBD2. V shed 2 bases, J shed 9 bases, and the junction held 12 bases outside the gene matches. The V gene's germline CDR1 is SGHRS and CDR2 YFSETQ. There are 16 residues in the CDR3. The CDR3 loop is CASSFLLAGGPPGQYF. The CDR3, as DNA: TGCGCCAGCAGCTTTTTACTAGCGGGAGGCCCCCCCGGGCAGTACTTC.

The rearrangement uses TRBV19 and TRBJ2-1; 10 nucleotides line up with TRBD1. CDR1 is LNHDA, CDR2 SQIVND, per germline (reference sequence). J was trimmed by 2 bases and V by 5 bases; bases with no gene match: 3. The CDR3 totals 15 residues. CDR3 residues: CASSPGQGAYNEQFF. CDR3 nucleotide sequence: TGTGCCAGTAGTCCCGGACAGGGGGCCTACAATGAGCAGTTCTTC.

The gene calls are TRBV5-4 and TRBJ2-7; 11 nucleotides align to TRBD2. From germline, CDR1 is SGHNT and CDR2 YYREEE (reference sequence). J lost 3 bases, V lost 4 bases, and 18 bases had no gene match. The CDR3 runs 19 residues. The CDR3 nucleotides read TGTGCCAGCAGCCCCGCCGGGCTAGCGGGAGGCCCAATCATCTACGAGCAGTACTTC. Translation: CASSPAGLAGGPIIYEQYF.

The V and J genes are TRBV14 and TRBJ2-7, with TRBD2 matching 9 bases. Germline lookup yields CDR1 SGHDN and CDR2 FVKESK. This CDR3 is built from 18 residues. V shed 1 base, J shed 0 bases, and the junction held 10 bases outside the gene matches. The CDR3 bases are TGTGCCAGCAGCCAAGTGCGGTCTAGCGGGACCCGCTCCTACGAGCAGTACTTC. Translation gives CASSQVRSSGTRSYEQYF. Looking up the rest from reference TRBV14 and TRBJ2-7 gives the full variable domain: EAGVTQFPSHSVIEKGQTVTLRCDPISGHDNLYWYRRVMGKEIKFLLHFVKESKQDESGMPNNRFLAERTGGTYSTLKVQPAELEDSGVYFCASSQVRSSGTRSYEQYFGPGTRLTVT.

The gene calls are TRBV9 and TRBJ2-1, with a tentative D call TRBD2 (6 bases). V was clipped by 3 bases and J by 5 bases, with 18 bases between them. The germline CDR1 and CDR2 sequences are SGDLS and YYNGEE. The CDR3 is 16 amino acids. CDR3: CASSARGGATNNEQFF. For the CDR3, the DNA is TGTGCCAGCAGCGCGAGGGGCGGGGCCACAAACAATGAGCAGTTCTTC.

The rearrangement joins TRBV27 to TRBJ2-1; 10 nucleotides line up with TRBD2. J gave up 3 bases and V 1 base, and 3 bases lay outside the gene matches. This CDR3 is 16 amino acids long. The germline V gene has CDR1 MNHEY and CDR2 SMNVEV (reference sequence). CDR3 nucleotides: TGTGCCAGCAGTTTATTGGCTAGCGGGGGCTACAATGAGCAGTTCTTC. It codes for CASSLLASGGYNEQFF.

The CDR3 is CASSTTSFSEQYF. CDR3 DNA sequence: TGTGCCAGCAGTACGACCTCGTTCTCTGAGCAGTACTTC. The genes are TRBV5-6 and TRBJ2-7; D is unresolved. Trimming removed 5 bases at V and 7 bases at J, with 16 bases between. In germline, CDR1 is SGHDT, CDR2 YYEEEE. This CDR3 comprises 13 residues.